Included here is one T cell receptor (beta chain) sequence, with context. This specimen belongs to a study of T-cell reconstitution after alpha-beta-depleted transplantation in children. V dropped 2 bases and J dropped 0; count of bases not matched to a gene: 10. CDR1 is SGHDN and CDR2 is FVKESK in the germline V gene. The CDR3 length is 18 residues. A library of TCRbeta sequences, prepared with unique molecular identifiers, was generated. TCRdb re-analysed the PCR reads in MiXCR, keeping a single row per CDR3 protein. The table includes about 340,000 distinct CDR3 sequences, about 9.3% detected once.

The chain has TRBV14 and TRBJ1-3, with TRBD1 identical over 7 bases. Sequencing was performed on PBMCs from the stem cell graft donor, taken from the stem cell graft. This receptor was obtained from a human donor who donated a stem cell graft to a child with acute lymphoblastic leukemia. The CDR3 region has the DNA TGTGCCAGCAGCCAACCTCAGACAGGGCGAAGCTCTGGAAACACCATATATTTT. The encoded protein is CASSQPQTGRSSGNTIYF.